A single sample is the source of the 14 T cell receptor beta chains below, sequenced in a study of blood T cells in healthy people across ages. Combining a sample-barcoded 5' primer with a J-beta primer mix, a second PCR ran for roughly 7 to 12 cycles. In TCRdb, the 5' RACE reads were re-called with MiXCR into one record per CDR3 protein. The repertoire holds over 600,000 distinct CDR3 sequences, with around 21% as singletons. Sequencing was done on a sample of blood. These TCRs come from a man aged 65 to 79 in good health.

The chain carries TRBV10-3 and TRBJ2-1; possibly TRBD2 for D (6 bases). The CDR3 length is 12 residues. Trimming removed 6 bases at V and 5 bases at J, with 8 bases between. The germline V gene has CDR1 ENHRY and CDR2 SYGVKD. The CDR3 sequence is CAIREGNNEQFF. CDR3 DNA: TGTGCCATCAGGGAGGGCAACAATGAGCAGTTCTTC.

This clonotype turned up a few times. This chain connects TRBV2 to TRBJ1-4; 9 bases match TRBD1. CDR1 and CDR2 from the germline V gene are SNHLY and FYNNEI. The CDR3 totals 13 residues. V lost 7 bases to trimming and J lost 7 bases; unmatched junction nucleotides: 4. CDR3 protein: CASTRTGVEKLFF. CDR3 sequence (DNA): TGTGCCAGCACAAGGACAGGGGTTGAAAAACTGTTTTTT.

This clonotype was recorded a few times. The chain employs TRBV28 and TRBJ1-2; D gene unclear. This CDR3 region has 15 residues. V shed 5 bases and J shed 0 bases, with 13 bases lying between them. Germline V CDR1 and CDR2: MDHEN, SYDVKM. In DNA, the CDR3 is TGTGCCAGCAGTCTACCAGCCGGGTCTAACTATGGCTACACCTTC. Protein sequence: CASSLPAGSNYGYTF.

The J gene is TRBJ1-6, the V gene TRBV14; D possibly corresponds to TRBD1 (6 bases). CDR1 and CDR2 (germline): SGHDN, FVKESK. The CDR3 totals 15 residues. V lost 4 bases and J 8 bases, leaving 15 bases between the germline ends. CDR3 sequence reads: CASSRVRGPDSPLHF. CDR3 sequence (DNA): TGTGCCAGCAGCCGGGTGCGGGGGCCGGATTCACCCCTCCACTTT.

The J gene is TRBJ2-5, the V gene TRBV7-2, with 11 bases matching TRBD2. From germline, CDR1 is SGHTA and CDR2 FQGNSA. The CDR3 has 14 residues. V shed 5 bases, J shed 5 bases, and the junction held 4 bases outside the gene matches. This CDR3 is CASSVTSGAETQYF. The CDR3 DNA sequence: TGTGCCAGCAGCGTGACTAGCGGGGCCGAGACCCAGTACTTC.

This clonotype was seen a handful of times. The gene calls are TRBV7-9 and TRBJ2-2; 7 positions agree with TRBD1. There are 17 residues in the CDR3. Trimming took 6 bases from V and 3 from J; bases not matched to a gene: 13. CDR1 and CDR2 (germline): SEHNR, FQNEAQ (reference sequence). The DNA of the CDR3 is TGTGCCAGCAGATCTGACTACAGGGGTACGGACACCGGGGAGCTGTTTTTT. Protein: CASRSDYRGTDTGELFF.

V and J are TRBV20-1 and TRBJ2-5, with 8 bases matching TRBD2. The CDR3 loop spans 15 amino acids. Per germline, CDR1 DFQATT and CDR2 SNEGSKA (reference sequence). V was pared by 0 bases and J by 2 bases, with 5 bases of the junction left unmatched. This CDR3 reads CSARDELAVQETQYF. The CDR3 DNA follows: TGCAGTGCTAGAGATGAACTAGCGGTTCAAGAGACCCAGTACTTC.

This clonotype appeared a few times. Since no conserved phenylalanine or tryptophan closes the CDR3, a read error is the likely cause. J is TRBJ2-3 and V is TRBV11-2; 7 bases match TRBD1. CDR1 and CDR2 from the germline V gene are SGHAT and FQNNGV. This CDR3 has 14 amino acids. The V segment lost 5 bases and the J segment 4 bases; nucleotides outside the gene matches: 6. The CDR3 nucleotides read TGTGCCAGCAGCGACAGGGACGGTGCAGATACGCAGTATCTT. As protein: CASSDRDGADTQYL.

In DNA, the CDR3 is TGTGCCACCCTGGGCTCCTACAATGAGCAGTTCTTC. This translates into CATLGSYNEQFF. The chain couples TRBV6-5 to TRBJ2-1; D gene uncertain. The length of the CDR3 is 12 residues. Trimming took 10 bases from V and 0 from J, leaving 7 bases between them. From germline, CDR1 is MNHEY and CDR2 SVGAGI.

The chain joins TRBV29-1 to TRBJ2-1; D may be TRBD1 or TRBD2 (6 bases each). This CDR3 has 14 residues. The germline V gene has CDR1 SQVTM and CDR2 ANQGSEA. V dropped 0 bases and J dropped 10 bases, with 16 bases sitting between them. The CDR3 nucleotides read TGCAGCGTTGAAGATCGTGGGGGGCTATGGGAGCAGTTCTTC. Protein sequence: CSVEDRGGLWEQFF.

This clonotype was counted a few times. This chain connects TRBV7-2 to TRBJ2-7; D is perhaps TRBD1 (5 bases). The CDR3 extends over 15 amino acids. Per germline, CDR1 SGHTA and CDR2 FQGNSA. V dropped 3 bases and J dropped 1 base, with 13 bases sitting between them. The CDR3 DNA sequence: TGTGCCAGCAGCTTCCCTGACAGTAGTTCCTACGAGCAGTACTTC. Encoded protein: CASSFPDSSSYEQYF.

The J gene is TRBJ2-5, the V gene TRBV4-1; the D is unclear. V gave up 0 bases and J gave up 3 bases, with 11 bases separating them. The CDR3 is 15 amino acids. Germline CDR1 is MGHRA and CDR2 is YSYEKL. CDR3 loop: CASSQDYRAEETQYF. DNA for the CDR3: TGCGCCAGCAGCCAAGATTATAGGGCAGAAGAGACCCAGTACTTC.

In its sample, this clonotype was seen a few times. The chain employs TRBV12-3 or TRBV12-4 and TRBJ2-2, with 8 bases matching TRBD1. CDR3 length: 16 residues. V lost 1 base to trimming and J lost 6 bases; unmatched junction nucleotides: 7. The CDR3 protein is CASSLEAGGWSGELFF. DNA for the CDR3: TGTGCCAGCAGTTTAGAGGCAGGGGGCTGGTCCGGGGAGCTGTTTTTT.

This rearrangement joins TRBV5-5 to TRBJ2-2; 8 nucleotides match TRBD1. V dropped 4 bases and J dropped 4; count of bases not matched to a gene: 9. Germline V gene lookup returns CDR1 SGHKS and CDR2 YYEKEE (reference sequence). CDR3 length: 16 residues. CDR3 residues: CASSIGQGRSTGELFF. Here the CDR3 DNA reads TGTGCCAGCAGCATAGGACAGGGTAGGAGCACCGGGGAGCTGTTTTTT.